This T cell receptor (beta chain) was found in a study of PD-1 blockade in classical Hodgkin lymphoma. Background on the study: Patients were given intravenous nivolumab, 3 mg/kg, every 2 weeks. Study conclusions and caveats: A significant rise in TCR diversity by C4D1 was seen for CD4+ but not CD8+ cells. Compared with healthy donors, newly diagnosed patients reportedly showed lower baseline TCR diversity.

Points on this clone: Its specificity is not known.

TCRdb's copy holds only in-frame clones and misses some; the assay was immunoSEQ multiplex PCR. The sample consists of 100,000 to 130,000 clones, 80% to 90% of them appearing once. From germline, CDR1 is LNHDA and CDR2 SQIVND (reference sequence). V gave up 2 bases and J gave up 4 bases; unmatched junction bases: 10. The CDR3 consists of 17 residues. With no exception, relapse followed autologous stem cell transplantation in all patients, and brentuximab vedotin exposure varied. The V call is TRBV19, the J call TRBJ1-2, with 10 bases matching TRBD1. The sample in question was peripheral blood mononuclear cells (PBMCs), obtained before the second cycle of nivolumab. The TCR originated in a human donor with classical Hodgkin lymphoma. CDR3 in DNA: TGTGCCAGTAGTATACCGGGACAGGGGCTCGATGGCTATGGCTACACCTTC. This translates into CASSIPGQGLDGYGYTF.